These T cell receptor beta chains were read from a single sample in a study of shared clonotypes between healthy human individuals. Assay: immunoSEQ multiplex PCR; the TCRdb copy retains only in-frame clones and omits some. The table lists around 550,000 clones, roughly 95% of them singletons. The specimen sequenced was naive CD8+ T cells sorted from blood. The receptors come from a woman in her 30s in good health. CDR3s include the opening cysteine and the closing phenylalanine or tryptophan. The order of the fields is clone size, V gene, D gene, J gene, CDR3 protein, CDR3 DNA. D genes are given only for firm matches. Only part of the rows carry a size: once, few, many, or a class if the clone is expanded.

abundance: NA
v_gene: TRBV12-5
d_gene: NA
j_gene: TRBJ2-7
CDR3aa: CASGLVQPRTGYEQYF
CDR3nt: TGTGCTAGTGGTTTGGTACAGCCGAGGACCGGATACGAGCAGTACTTC

abundance: few
v_gene: TRBV25-1
d_gene: NA
j_gene: TRBJ2-7
CDR3aa: CASSDSYEQYF
CDR3nt: TGTGCCAGCAGTGATTCCTACGAGCAGTACTTC

abundance: NA
v_gene: TRBV15
d_gene: NA
j_gene: TRBJ1-4
CDR3aa: CATSERFGRVATNEKLFF
CDR3nt: TGTGCCACCAGCGAACGTTTTGGTAGAGTTGCAACTAATGAAAAACTGTTTTTT

abundance: NA
v_gene: TRBV5-1
d_gene: TRBD1
j_gene: TRBJ2-2
CDR3aa: CASSFDRVRVIDTGELFF
CDR3nt: TGCGCCAGCAGCTTTGACAGGGTGAGGGTGATCGACACCGGGGAGCTGTTTTTT

abundance: NA
v_gene: TRBV6-5
d_gene: NA
j_gene: TRBJ2-1
CDR3aa: CASSYATDYNEQFF
CDR3nt: TGTGCCAGCAGTTACGCGACGGATTACAATGAGCAGTTCTTC

abundance: NA
v_gene: TRBV27
d_gene: NA
j_gene: TRBJ2-7
CDR3aa: CASSSLPRSAVIEQYF
CDR3nt: TGTGCCAGCAGTTCTCTCCCACGGAGTGCGGTGATCGAGCAGTACTTC

abundance: NA
v_gene: TRBV18
d_gene: TRBD2
j_gene: TRBJ2-6
CDR3aa: CASSPSKGGGAGANVLTF
CDR3nt: TGTGCCAGCTCACCATCAAAAGGCGGGGGTGCTGGGGCCAACGTCCTGACTTTC

abundance: NA
v_gene: TRBV7-2
d_gene: NA
j_gene: TRBJ2-2
CDR3aa: CASSLVRQYTGELFF
CDR3nt: TGTGCCAGCAGCTTAGTGCGGCAGTACACCGGGGAGCTGTTTTTT

abundance: NA
v_gene: TRBV5-6
d_gene: NA
j_gene: TRBJ1-3
CDR3aa: CASSFGDNSGNTIYF
CDR3nt: TGTGCCAGCAGCTTTGGGGACAACTCTGGAAACACCATATATTTT

abundance: NA
v_gene: TRBV15
d_gene: TRBD2
j_gene: TRBJ2-1
CDR3aa: CATSRLAGEVEQFF
CDR3nt: TGTGCCACCAGCAGACTAGCGGGAGAAGTCGAGCAGTTCTTC

abundance: few
v_gene: TRBV13
d_gene: NA
j_gene: TRBJ2-7
CDR3aa: CASSLGTSSYEQYF
CDR3nt: TGTGCCAGCAGCTTAGGGACTAGCTCCTACGAGCAGTACTTC

abundance: NA
v_gene: TRBV28
d_gene: NA
j_gene: TRBJ2-7
CDR3aa: CASSLGSRAYEQYF
CDR3nt: TGTGCCAGCAGTTTAGGGAGCAGGGCCTACGAGCAGTACTTC

abundance: NA
v_gene: TRBV27
d_gene: TRBD2
j_gene: TRBJ2-1
CDR3aa: CASSFLAGGSALSSYNEQFF
CDR3nt: TGTGCCAGCAGTTTCCTAGCGGGAGGCTCCGCATTAAGCTCCTACAATGAGCAGTTCTTC

abundance: NA
v_gene: TRBV9
d_gene: TRBD1
j_gene: TRBJ1-2
CDR3aa: CASSGRTGTNYGYTF
CDR3nt: TGTGCCAGCAGCGGACGGACAGGAACTAACTATGGCTACACCTTC

abundance: NA
v_gene: TRBV6-1
d_gene: NA
j_gene: TRBJ1-2
CDR3aa: CASSAKTTWGYGYTF
CDR3nt: TGTGCCAGCAGTGCTAAAACGACCTGGGGCTATGGCTACACCTTC

abundance: NA
v_gene: TRBV28
d_gene: NA
j_gene: TRBJ2-5
CDR3aa: CASSVDNSGQETQYF
CDR3nt: TGTGCCAGCAGTGTGGACAACTCGGGACAAGAGACCCAGTACTTC

abundance: NA
v_gene: TRBV29-1
d_gene: TRBD1
j_gene: TRBJ2-2
CDR3aa: CSVETGGSGELFF
CDR3nt: TGCAGCGTTGAGACAGGGGGCAGCGGGGAGCTGTTTTTT

abundance: once
v_gene: TRBV5-4
d_gene: TRBD2
j_gene: TRBJ2-7
CDR3aa: CASSLGLAGTYEQYF
CDR3nt: TGTGCCAGCAGCTTGGGACTAGCGGGGACCTACGAGCAGTACTTC

abundance: NA
v_gene: TRBV7-9
d_gene: TRBD2
j_gene: TRBJ2-7
CDR3aa: CASTQLAGDIEQYF
CDR3nt: TGTGCCAGCACACAACTAGCGGGAGATATCGAGCAGTACTTC

abundance: NA
v_gene: TRBV29-1
d_gene: NA
j_gene: TRBJ2-2
CDR3aa: CSVAVGLTGELFF
CDR3nt: TGCAGCGTTGCCGTAGGGTTGACCGGGGAGCTGTTTTTT

abundance: NA
v_gene: TRBV5-6
d_gene: TRBD2
j_gene: TRBJ2-1
CDR3aa: CASSLPSGGTYNEQFF
CDR3nt: TGTGCCAGCAGCTTGCCTAGCGGGGGGACCTACAATGAGCAGTTCTTC

abundance: NA
v_gene: TRBV28
d_gene: NA
j_gene: TRBJ2-7
CDR3aa: CASSSGDEQYF
CDR3nt: TGTGCCAGCAGCTCAGGGGACGAGCAGTACTTC

abundance: NA
v_gene: TRBV28
d_gene: NA
j_gene: TRBJ1-5
CDR3aa: CASSSRVFDQPQHF
CDR3nt: TGTGCCAGCAGTTCCAGGGTTTTCGATCAGCCCCAGCATTTT

abundance: NA
v_gene: TRBV11-2
d_gene: TRBD2
j_gene: TRBJ2-3
CDR3aa: CASSLGGRTDTQYF
CDR3nt: TGTGCCAGCAGCTTAGGCGGGAGAACAGATACGCAGTATTTT

abundance: NA
v_gene: TRBV19
d_gene: NA
j_gene: TRBJ2-3
CDR3aa: CASSTRATPARTSQYF
CDR3nt: TGTGCCAGTAGTACAAGGGCCACCCCGGCTCGGACGTCGCAGTATTTT

abundance: NA
v_gene: TRBV19
d_gene: NA
j_gene: TRBJ2-2
CDR3aa: CASSSGSDTGELFF
CDR3nt: TGTGCCAGTAGTTCTGGGAGTGACACCGGGGAGCTGTTTTTT